Below, 3 T cell receptor beta chains from the same sample are listed, as sequenced in a study of cytomegalovirus exposure and HLA in healthy donors. The PCR was carried out with 60 Vbeta primers and 13 Jbeta primers. Data came from immunoSEQ multiplex PCR; TCRdb stores just in-frame clones and leaves some out. The profile covers nearly 110,000 clones, with less than 85% appearing a single time and 12% to 15% taken by the ten largest. Sequenced input: PBMCs. The origin of the receptors is a woman aged 40 to 50 in good health and CMV-seropositive.

The V and J genes are TRBV5-4 and TRBJ2-3; D unclear. The CDR3 sequence is 14 residues long. With 4 bases removed from V and 1 base from J, the gap between germline ends came to 10 bases. Germline V gives CDR1 SGHNT, CDR2 YYREEE (reference sequence). CDR3 loop: CASSPGGGTDTQYF. The CDR3 DNA sequence: TGTGCCAGCAGCCCTGGCGGCGGCACAGATACGCAGTATTTT.

With regard to this clone: One end of the junction fails to match germline, which may point to a read error. The rearrangement joins TRBV7-9 to TRBJ1-2; no clear D gene. Germline CDR1 SEHNR, CDR2 FQNEAQ (reference sequence). The CDR3 covers 16 residues. The DNA for the CDR3 is TGTGCCAGCAGCGTAGCTGGCGCAGGCCTCAACTATGGCTACACCTTC. As protein: CASSVAGAGLNYGYTF.

J is TRBJ1-1 and V is TRBV10-2; the D gene is possibly TRBD1 (5 bases). This CDR3 spans 13 amino acids. V lost 10 bases and J lost 3, with 15 bases in between. Germline CDR1 reads WSHSY; CDR2 reads SAAADI. In nucleotides, the CDR3 is TGCGCCACCCTGGGGGGTGCGTACACTGAAGCTTTCTTT. It codes for CATLGGAYTEAFF.